This entry is about one T cell receptor (beta chain). CDR3 size: 12 residues. V lost 1 base, J lost 5 bases, and 6 bases lay in between. Per germline, CDR1 SGHDT and CDR2 YYEEEE. These data originate in a study of blood T cell repertoires in COVID-19. Study at large: Whether acute or convalescent, the COVID-19 samples came from the United States, Italy and Spain.

Assay used: immunoSEQ multiplex PCR; TCRdb lists only in-frame clones, some missing. The repertoire holds fewer than 130,000 clones, with around 80% as singletons. This chain joins TRBV5-6 and TRBJ1-1; D remains ambiguous. The sample comprised peripheral blood. The sequence derives from a man in his 70s with active or convalescent COVID-19. The DNA for the CDR3 is TGTGCCAGCAGCTTGCCTCGGACTGAAGCTTTCTTT. As protein: CASSLPRTEAFF.